The 24 T cell receptor beta chains listed next were all sequenced from one sample in a study of T cell changes during pregnancy in multiple sclerosis (dated by TCRdb to about 2019). Receptors were amplified or captured by the immunoSEQ multiplex PCR assay. TCRdb provides this immuneACCESS table in a form limited to in-frame rearrangements. Some clones are lacking; in checked studies, under half of them reflect an unresolved V gene, and why the rest are absent is not known. This sample holds about 67,000 clones; about 91% were observed only once. Together, the top ten hold more than 1.1% of the sample. The sample here was peripheral blood, taken after pregnancy. The source is a female donor with multiple sclerosis, enrolled in a pregnancy study.

This chain connects TRBV5-1 to TRBJ2-2; the match to TRBD1 covers 8 bases. The CDR3 runs 16 residues. Germline CDR1 and CDR2: SGHRS and YFSETQ. The V segment lost 3 bases and the J segment 2 bases; nucleotides outside the gene matches: 6. CDR3 amino acids: CASSSSTGENTGELFF. Written as DNA, the CDR3 is TGCGCCAGCAGCTCGTCGACAGGGGAAAACACCGGGGAGCTGTTTTTT.

J is TRBJ2-3 and V is TRBV5-1; 14 nucleotides agree with TRBD2. The germline V gene encodes CDR1 SGHRS and CDR2 YFSETQ. Trimming cost V 4 bases and J 2 bases; bases outside gene matches: 3. This CDR3 has 16 amino acids. CDR3 sequence (DNA): TGCGCCAGCAGCGGGACTAGCGGGAGTAACACAGATACGCAGTATTTT. Amino acid sequence: CASSGTSGSNTDTQYF. Full variable domain (remainder filled in from reference TRBV5-1 and TRBJ2-3): KAGVTQTPRYLIKTRGQQVTLSCSPISGHRSVSWYQQTPGQGLQFLFEYFSETQRNKGNFPGRFSGRQFSNSRSEMNVSTLELGDSALYLCASSGTSGSNTDTQYFGPGTRLTVL.

The rearrangement joins TRBV7-9 to TRBJ2-7; D call uncertain. Per germline, CDR1 SEHNR and CDR2 FQNEAQ (reference sequence). With 5 bases removed from V and 0 bases from J, the gap between germline ends came to 11 bases. The CDR3 is made up of 14 amino acids. DNA for the CDR3: TGTGCCAGCAGCCCCCGAACCAGCTCCTACGAGCAGTACTTC. The encoded protein is CASSPRTSSYEQYF. The complete variable domain, with remaining parts taken from reference TRBV7-9 and TRBJ2-7, reads DTGVSQNPRHKITKRGQNVTFRCDPISEHNRLYWYRQTLGQGPEFLTYFQNEAQLEKSRLLSDRFSAERPKGSFSTLEIQRTEQGDSAMYLCASSPRTSSYEQYFGPGTRLTVT.

The gene calls are TRBV7-8 and TRBJ1-5; D is unclear. The CDR3 has 15 residues. Germline assignment: CDR1 SGHVS and CDR2 FQNEAQ. The V end was cut by 1 base, the J end by 3 bases, with 10 bases between. CDR3 protein: CASSLGSNSNQPQHF. The CDR3 DNA reads TGTGCCAGCAGCTTAGGGTCCAACTCCAATCAGCCCCAGCATTTT.

The chain joins TRBV4-1 to TRBJ1-5; 7 positions match TRBD1. The germline V gene encodes CDR1 MGHRA and CDR2 YSYEKL. V dropped 1 base and J dropped 7; count of bases not matched to a gene: 7. This CDR3 comprises 15 residues. CDR3 DNA sequence: TGCGCCAGCAGCCAAGTGACAGGGTTAGGGCAGCCCCAGCATTTT. This gives the protein CASSQVTGLGQPQHF.

The count of this clone is one. The V call is TRBV18, the J call TRBJ1-2; TRBD1 is a possible D gene (5 bases). Germline V gene lookup returns CDR1 KGHSH and CDR2 LQKENI. Trimming took off 0 bases at V and 8 bases at J, with 10 bases between the two ends. The CDR3 sequence is 13 residues long. The CDR3 DNA sequence: TGTGCCAGCTCACCACCAAGACAGAGCGGCTACACCTTC. Protein: CASSPPRQSGYTF.

This chain connects TRBV7-2 to TRBJ2-1; D possibly corresponds to TRBD2 (5 bases). The CDR3 is made up of 16 amino acids. The V gene's germline CDR1 is SGHTA and CDR2 FQGNSA. Trimming removed 1 base at V and 2 bases at J, with 12 bases between. This CDR3 reads CASSLVGGDPYNEQFF. The CDR3 DNA reads as TGTGCCAGCAGCTTAGTAGGAGGAGATCCCTACAATGAGCAGTTCTTC. The complete variable domain, with remaining parts taken from reference TRBV7-2 and TRBJ2-1, reads GAGVSQSPSNKVTEKGKDVELRCDPISGHTALYWYRQSLGQGLEFLIYFQGNSAPDKSGLPSDRFSAERTGGSVSTLTIQRTQQEDSAVYLCASSLVGGDPYNEQFFGPGTRLTVL.

The genes are TRBV28 and TRBJ1-5; maybe TRBD1 (5 bases). Trimming removed 5 bases at V and 4 bases at J, with 12 bases between. Per the germline V gene, CDR1 is MDHEN and CDR2 is SYDVKM. The CDR3 covers 14 residues. CDR3 nucleotide sequence: TGTGCCAGCAGTCGGGCGGGGGGTAATCAGCCCCAGCATTTT. The encoded protein is CASSRAGGNQPQHF.

The chain recombines TRBV28 with TRBJ1-2; 9 nucleotides agree with TRBD1. The V segment lost 5 bases and the J segment 7 bases; nucleotides outside the gene matches: 8. CDR3 length equals 14 residues. CDR1 is MDHEN and CDR2 is SYDVKM in the germline V gene. The CDR3 nucleotides read TGTGCCAGCAGTAACGGACAGGGGCCGTTTGGCTACACCTTC. Translated: CASSNGQGPFGYTF.

V gene TRBV16 combines with J gene TRBJ2-1; TRBD2 aligns across 8 bases. The V and J ends lost 4 bases and 0 bases, in that order; junction bases with no gene match: 2. The germline V gene has CDR1 KGHSY and CDR2 FQNENV. The CDR3 is 15 residues long. The DNA for the CDR3 is TGTGCCAGCAGCCCCAGCGGGAGCTCCTACAATGAGCAGTTCTTC. Translating gives CASSPSGSSYNEQFF. The full variable domain, completed using reference TRBV16 and TRBJ2-1, is GEEVAQTPKHLVRGEGQKAKLYCAPIKGHSYVFWYQQVLKNEFKFLISFQNENVFDETGMPKERFSAKCLPNSPCSLEIQATKLEDSAVYFCASSPSGSSYNEQFFGPGTRLTVL.

The V call is TRBV19, the J call TRBJ1-4; D is unclear. Germline CDR1 is LNHDA and CDR2 is SQIVND (reference sequence). The CDR3 is 15 residues long. V lost 2 bases and J 2 bases, leaving 9 bases between the germline ends. The CDR3 spells CASSISRVTNEKLFF. In DNA form, the CDR3 reads TGTGCCAGTAGTATATCCCGGGTTACTAATGAAAAACTGTTTTTT.

The chain employs TRBV6-5 and TRBJ2-7; D uncertain. V was shortened by 9 bases and J by 0 bases, with 15 bases between the two germline ends. Germline assignment: CDR1 MNHEY and CDR2 SVGAGI. The CDR3 has 14 amino acids. The CDR3 DNA follows: TGTGCCAGTCGAGGATTGAGCCGCTCCTACGAGCAGTACTTC. Its protein product is CASRGLSRSYEQYF.

This clone is termed medium-sized. V gene TRBV11-2 combines with J gene TRBJ2-5; 8 bases align to TRBD2. The germline gives CDR1 SGHAT, CDR2 FQNNGV. The CDR3 is 15 residues long. The junction had 4 bases not matched to a gene; V was cut back by 2 bases and J by 2 bases. CDR3 loop: CASSLLAGLQETQYF. The CDR3 region has the DNA TGTGCCAGCAGCTTACTAGCGGGTCTACAAGAGACCCAGTACTTC.

The chain couples TRBV18 to TRBJ1-4; D gene unclear. CDR3 length: 15 amino acids. V shed 3 bases and J shed 0 bases, with 8 bases lying between them. Germline V gene sequence: CDR1 KGHSH, CDR2 LQKENI. CDR3 in DNA: TGTGCCAGCTCACCTCCAGTTGCAACTAATGAAAAACTGTTTTTT. This sequence encodes CASSPPVATNEKLFF.

The chain joins TRBV9 to TRBJ2-2; 9 bases are a match to TRBD1. There are 15 residues in the CDR3. The ends lost 3 bases at V and 1 base at J; junction bases unmatched: 1. Germline CDR1 SGDLS, CDR2 YYNGEE. In DNA form, the CDR3 reads TGTGCCAGCAGCGGGGGACAGGGGAACACCGGGGAGCTGTTTTTT. This encodes CASSGGQGNTGELFF.

V usage is TRBV10-3 and J usage is TRBJ2-3, with D possibly TRBD1 on 6 matching bases. Germline V gene data show CDR1 as ENHRY and CDR2 as SYGVKD. V was cut by 9 bases and J by 2 bases, with 12 bases left in between. CDR3 length: 13 amino acids. The CDR3 is CAIARGTTDTQYF. The CDR3 DNA reads TGTGCCATTGCCAGGGGCACCACAGATACGCAGTATTTT.

The chain combines TRBV2 with TRBJ1-1, with TRBD1 identical over 8 bases. The CDR3 runs 14 residues. Looked up from germline, CDR1 is SNHLY and CDR2 is FYNNEI. V was clipped by 6 bases and J by 1 base; unmatched bases: 4. This CDR3 is CASRRDRGNTEAFF. The CDR3 DNA follows: TGTGCCAGCAGGAGAGACAGGGGGAACACTGAAGCTTTCTTT.

The rearrangement uses TRBV5-1 and TRBJ2-5; D is perhaps TRBD2 (6 bases). Germline V lookup: CDR1 SGHRS, CDR2 YFSETQ. V gave up 3 bases and J gave up 1 base, with 10 bases separating them. The CDR3 is 14 residues long. The CDR3 DNA reads as TGCGCCAGCAGCTGGGACTCTACCCAAGAGACCCAGTACTTC. It is translated as CASSWDSTQETQYF. Complete variable domain (other parts from reference TRBV5-1 and TRBJ2-5): KAGVTQTPRYLIKTRGQQVTLSCSPISGHRSVSWYQQTPGQGLQFLFEYFSETQRNKGNFPGRFSGRQFSNSRSEMNVSTLELGDSALYLCASSWDSTQETQYFGPGTRLLVL.

J is TRBJ2-6 and V is TRBV6-5; perhaps TRBD2 as D (7 bases). There are 16 residues in the CDR3. V lost 0 bases, J lost 4 bases, and 10 bases lay in between. In germline, CDR1 is MNHEY, CDR2 SVGAGI. The CDR3 reads CASSYSGGAGANVLTF. The CDR3 coding sequence is TGTGCCAGCAGTTACTCGGGGGGGGCCGGGGCCAACGTCCTGACTTTC.

This clone was detected only a few times. The chain couples TRBV23-1 to TRBJ2-4; D ambiguous. TRBV23-1 is an ORF, and what it does is uncertain. The CDR3 runs to 13 residues. Trimming cost V 4 bases and J 5 bases, with 9 bases left between them. As DNA, the CDR3 is TGCGCCAGCAGTCCCGTTAATCAAAACATTCAGTACTTC. This sequence encodes CASSPVNQNIQYF.

The V and J genes are TRBV5-1 and TRBJ2-7, with 7 positions matching TRBD1. Germline V gene sequence: CDR1 SGHRS, CDR2 YFSETQ. Germline trimming cut 0 bases from V and 5 bases from J; bases unmatched to any gene: 8. The CDR3 is 15 residues long. Here the CDR3 DNA reads TGCGCCAGCAGCTTGGAAGACAGGGCTGGGAACGAGCAGTACTTC. This codes for CASSLEDRAGNEQYF. Variable domain in full (rest from reference TRBV5-1 and TRBJ2-7): KAGVTQTPRYLIKTRGQQVTLSCSPISGHRSVSWYQQTPGQGLQFLFEYFSETQRNKGNFPGRFSGRQFSNSRSEMNVSTLELGDSALYLCASSLEDRAGNEQYFGPGTRLTVT.

This rearrangement joins TRBV7-9 to TRBJ2-6; tentatively, D is TRBD1 (6 bases). Trimming cost V 2 bases and J 2 bases, with 16 bases left between them. CDR1 SEHNR and CDR2 FQNEAQ come from the germline V gene (reference sequence). The CDR3 is 18 amino acids. DNA of the CDR3: TGTGCCAGCAGCTTATCGCCAGGGGTCTTGGCTGGGGCCAACGTCCTGACTTTC. Encoded protein: CASSLSPGVLAGANVLTF.

As for this clone: Other DNA sequences from this sample encode an identical CDR3 as well. This chain connects TRBV5-6 to TRBJ2-3; 14 nucleotides line up with TRBD2. The CDR3 totals 16 residues. Germline V lookup: CDR1 SGHDT, CDR2 YYEEEE. J was trimmed by 5 bases and V by 4 bases; bases with no gene match: 6. The CDR3 DNA is TGTGCCAGCAGCCTGGGACTAGCGGGAGTTGGAGATACGCAGTATTTT. Translated: CASSLGLAGVGDTQYF.

The chain carries TRBV6-1 and TRBJ1-4; D unclear. Trimming shortened V by 8 bases and J by 1 base, and 14 bases separated the two germline ends. Germline V gives CDR1 MNHNS, CDR2 SASEGT. This CDR3 contains 15 residues. CDR3 nucleotides: TGTGCCAGCTCAACAGACGGGGAAACTAATGAAAAACTGTTTTTT. It codes for CASSTDGETNEKLFF.